The 3 T cell receptor beta chains given below trace back to one sample, sequenced in a study of breast tumors, draining lymph nodes, adjacent tissues. TCRdb redid the calling of the multiplex PCR reads with MiXCR, one entry per CDR3 protein. The repertoire includes 150,000 to 200,000 distinct CDR3 sequences, approximately 33% of them detected once, and 3.8% sits in the top ten. Axillary draining lymph nodes of breast cancer patients supplied the node samples. The sample taken for sequencing was axillary lymph node tissue. The source of these receptors is a female donor with breast cancer. Some clones in this sample may be carry-over from other donors' samples.

About this clonotype: At one boundary the junction diverges from the germline segment, which might be a read error. V and J are TRBV14 and TRBJ2-3; D gene uncertain. This CDR3 region has 17 residues. CDR1 SGHDN and CDR2 FVKESK come from the germline V gene. CDR3 loop: CASSQGLQAVSTDTRYF. The CDR3 region has the DNA TGTGCCAGCAGCCAGGGCCTCCAGGCTGTGAGCACAGATACGCGGTATTTT. Complete variable domain (other parts from reference TRBV14 and TRBJ2-3): EAGVTQFPSHSVIEKGQTVTLRCDPISGHDNLYWYRRVMGKEIKFLLHFVKESKQDESGMPNNRFLAERTGGTYSTLKVQPAELEDSGVYFCASSQGLQAVSTDTRYFGPGTRLTVL.

For this clonotype: Sequence at one end of the junction differs from germline and may be a read error. This chain connects TRBV6-5 to TRBJ1-5; D is unclear. The CDR3 is made up of 13 amino acids. Germline CDR1 reads MNHEY; CDR2 reads SVGAGI. The CDR3 protein is CASSHSGNQPQHF. CDR3 nucleotide sequence: TGTGCCAGCAGTCACTCGGGCAATCAGCCCCAGCATTTT.

There are many counts of this clonotype. V is TRBV7-2 and J is TRBJ2-2; D gene unclear. The germline CDR1 and CDR2 sequences are SGHTA and FQGNSA. There are 13 residues in the CDR3. The ends were cut back, 1 base at V and 8 bases at J, with 8 bases in the middle. The chain's CDR3 is CASSLGSGGELFF. DNA of the CDR3: TGTGCCAGCAGCTTAGGCTCCGGAGGGGAGCTGTTTTTT.